Following are 13 T cell receptor beta chains from one sample sequenced in a study of PD-1 and CTLA-4 blockade in melanoma. Clones were read by immunoSEQ multiplex PCR, and TCRdb kept only the in-frame ones, dropping some. Among roughly 21,000 clones listed, approximately 90% were seen once. The sequenced sample was CD8+ T cells from peripheral blood, obtained before anti-PD-1 treatment. All receptors come from a human donor with melanoma.

This clone came up a few times. The V call is TRBV16, the J call TRBJ2-7, with D uncertain. The V gene's germline CDR1 is KGHSY and CDR2 FQNENV. The CDR3 is 15 residues long. V was clipped by 2 bases and J by 0 bases, with 11 bases between them. The CDR3 loop reads CASSQVGGSSYEQYF. In nucleotides, the CDR3 is TGTGCCAGCAGCCAAGTCGGCGGCAGCTCCTACGAGCAGTACTTC.

The chain uses TRBV27 and TRBJ2-7, with no clear D. This CDR3 has 13 amino acids. Per germline, CDR1 MNHEY and CDR2 SMNVEV (reference sequence). V was shortened by 2 bases and J by 2 bases, with 7 bases between the two germline ends. The CDR3 region is CASSLGITYEQYF. The CDR3 region has the DNA TGTGCCAGCAGTTTAGGCATTACCTACGAGCAGTACTTC.

The chain uses TRBV5-4 and TRBJ2-1, with 7 bases identical to TRBD2. The V gene end was trimmed by 8 bases and the J gene end by 0 bases; junction bases not matched to a gene: 5. Germline V gives CDR1 SGHNT, CDR2 YYREEE (reference sequence). This CDR3 is 14 amino acids long. The CDR3 coding sequence is TGTGCCAGTGCGGGGGACCCCTCCTACAATGAGCAGTTCTTC. Translating gives CASAGDPSYNEQFF.

The chain couples TRBV27 to TRBJ2-4; 7 bases are shared with TRBD2. V trimming: 2 bases; J trimming: 3 bases; junction bases outside the gene matches: 1. The CDR3 is made up of 14 amino acids. Per the germline V gene, CDR1 is MNHEY and CDR2 is SMNVEV (reference sequence). The CDR3 region has the DNA TGTGCCAGCAGTTTAGGGGGGGTCAAAAACATTCAGTACTTC. It codes for CASSLGGVKNIQYF.

The rearrangement uses TRBV4-2 and TRBJ1-5, with D unresolved. V was cut by 2 bases and J by 1 base, with 9 bases left in between. CDR3 length: 15 residues. CDR1 LGHNA and CDR2 YNFKEQ come from the germline V gene. The DNA of the CDR3 is TGTGCCAGCAGCCAAACCGGAGACAGCAATCAGCCCCAGCATTTT. It is translated as CASSQTGDSNQPQHF.

The CDR3 spells CASSSGTPGETQYF. In DNA, the CDR3 is TGTGCCAGCAGCTCCGGGACTCCTGGAGAGACCCAGTACTTC. The rearrangement joins TRBV7-2 to TRBJ2-5; D is possibly TRBD2 (6 bases). This CDR3 has 14 amino acids. Germline assignment: CDR1 SGHTA and CDR2 FQGNSA. Between the trimmed V and J ends, which lost 4 bases and 4 bases, there was a span of 13 bases.

The chain carries TRBV5-1 and TRBJ1-1; 8 bases are a match to TRBD1. The CDR3 is made up of 16 amino acids. CDR1 is SGHRS, CDR2 YFSETQ, per germline. Losses at the gene ends were 2 bases for V and 0 bases for J; bases not matched to a gene: 6. CDR3 DNA: TGCGCCAGCAGCTTCTTACGACAGGGGATGAACACTGAAGCTTTCTTT. It yields the protein CASSFLRQGMNTEAFF.

The chain has TRBV5-4 and TRBJ2-1; TRBD1 might be the D (5 bases). Germline loops: CDR1 SGHNT, CDR2 YYREEE (reference sequence). The CDR3 spans 14 residues. The V end was cut by 4 bases, the J end by 7 bases, with 15 bases between. CDR3 DNA sequence: TGTGCCAGCAGCGCGGAAGGGGTGTGGAATGAGCAGTTCTTC. It specifies CASSAEGVWNEQFF.

V and J are TRBV30 and TRBJ1-2; D may be TRBD1 (6 bases). Per germline, CDR1 GTSNPN and CDR2 SVGIG (reference sequence). V lost 4 bases, J lost 6 bases, and 18 bases lay in between. The CDR3 has 14 residues. This CDR3 reads CAWNMDPGVDGYTF. CDR3 DNA: TGTGCCTGGAACATGGATCCAGGGGTGGATGGCTACACCTTC.

The chain links TRBV9 to TRBJ1-1; D is undetermined. Trimming shortened V by 3 bases and J by 1 base, and 7 bases separated the two germline ends. Per the germline V gene, CDR1 is SGDLS and CDR2 is YYNGEE. The CDR3 spans 13 residues. CDR3 bases: TGTGCCAGCAGCGAATACAGGAACACTGAAGCTTTCTTT. It specifies CASSEYRNTEAFF.

V and J are TRBV5-1 and TRBJ1-3, with D perhaps matching TRBD1 (6 bases). V shed 4 bases and J shed 0 bases, with 14 bases lying between them. This CDR3 region has 16 residues. In germline, CDR1 is SGHRS, CDR2 YFSETQ. The CDR3 DNA sequence: TGCGCCAGCAGCCGGACAGCCGAGAGCTCTGGAAACACCATATATTTT. The encoded protein is CASSRTAESSGNTIYF. Full variable domain (outside the CDR3, taken from reference TRBV5-1 and TRBJ1-3): KAGVTQTPRYLIKTRGQQVTLSCSPISGHRSVSWYQQTPGQGLQFLFEYFSETQRNKGNFPGRFSGRQFSNSRSEMNVSTLELGDSALYLCASSRTAESSGNTIYFGEGSWLTVV.

The chain links TRBV28 to TRBJ2-7, with D possibly called TRBD1 or TRBD2 (5 bases each). Trimming took 3 bases from V and 4 from J, leaving 13 bases between them. There are 14 residues in the CDR3. Per the germline V gene, CDR1 is MDHEN and CDR2 is SYDVKM. The CDR3 region is CASSFGLEGYEQYF. Written as DNA, the CDR3 is TGTGCCAGCAGTTTTGGTCTAGAGGGGTACGAGCAGTACTTC.

In its sample, this clone ranks as medium-sized. V and J are TRBV4-2 and TRBJ2-2; D not resolved. The CDR3 is 16 amino acids. V gave up 0 bases and J gave up 6 bases, with 14 bases separating them. Germline V gene sequence: CDR1 LGHNA, CDR2 YNFKEQ. CDR3 sequence (DNA): TGTGCCAGCAGCCAAGAAAGCGTAGAGATGGCCGGGGAGCTGTTTTTT. Amino acid sequence: CASSQESVEMAGELFF.